The present entry profiles one T cell receptor beta chain with its context. Its target is not known. Repertoires were generated with immunoSEQ multiplex PCR, while TCRdb's copy carries only in-frame clones and drops some. The table shows just under 65,000 clones, with roughly nine tenths occurring only once. Time point given: cycle 4 day 1 (C4D1), after six to seven weeks of nivolumab. All patients experienced relapse after autologous stem cell transplantation, and brentuximab vedotin exposure was variable. CDR3 length: 15 amino acids. With 8 bases clipped from V and 7 bases from J, the junction kept 13 bases outside the gene matches. Germline CDR1 reads LGHNA; CDR2 reads YNFKEQ. The source of the sample is a study of PD-1 blockade in classical Hodgkin lymphoma. Study-wide findings and caveats: Nivolumab initiated under 1 year post-ASCT led to patient exclusion. Newly diagnosed patients reportedly had lower baseline TCR diversity than healthy donors. Those achieving complete response showed baseline diversity like newly diagnosed patients. A significant rise in TCR diversity by C4D1 was seen for CD4+ but not CD8+ cells.

The material sequenced was peripheral blood mononuclear cells (PBMCs), taken before the fourth cycle of nivolumab. The TCR comes from a human donor with classical Hodgkin lymphoma. The rearrangement joins TRBV4-2 to TRBJ2-2, with 7 bases aligning to TRBD2. This CDR3 reads CASGPHGRMGGELFF. CDR3 bases: TGTGCCAGCGGACCCCACGGGAGGATGGGCGGGGAGCTGTTTTTT.